What follows are 27 T cell receptor beta chains derived from one specimen sequenced in a study of blood T cell repertoires in COVID-19. Libraries were prepared by immunoSEQ multiplex PCR; TCRdb keeps only in-frame clonotypes and omits some of them. This repertoire shows hundreds of thousands of clones, around 90% found once; its top ten account for 0.65% to 0.9%. Material for sequencing was peripheral blood. These receptors were taken from a woman aged 30 to 39 with acute or convalescent COVID-19.

This clone occurred a few times. The chain uses TRBV4-1 and TRBJ1-6; D is unresolved. Between the trimmed V and J ends, which lost 2 bases and 0 bases, there was a span of 20 bases. The CDR3 totals 20 residues. The germline V gene has CDR1 MGHRA and CDR2 YSYEKL. CDR3 sequence reads: CASSQMQIRNSGSYNSPLHF. The CDR3 DNA reads as TGCGCCAGCAGCCAAATGCAGATTAGGAATTCGGGCTCCTATAATTCACCCCTCCACTTT.

This rearrangement joins TRBV19 to TRBJ2-1; 9 bases fit TRBD1. The germline V gene has CDR1 LNHDA and CDR2 SQIVND (reference sequence). J was trimmed by 8 bases and V by 10 bases; bases with no gene match: 12. The CDR3 consists of 14 residues. The CDR3 protein is CATNTRDRAYEQFF. The CDR3 nucleotides are TGTGCCACCAACACCCGGGACAGGGCCTATGAGCAGTTCTTC.

V is TRBV6-2 or TRBV6-3 and J is TRBJ2-2; D possibly corresponds to TRBD1 (7 bases). The length of the CDR3 is 15 residues. Germline V lookup: CDR1 MNHEY, CDR2 SVGEGT. Trimming removed 7 bases from V and 4 bases from J, with 16 bases in between. CDR3 sequence (DNA): TGTGCCAGCACCCCTAGGCAGGGGGGCACCGGGGAGCTGTTTTTT. Translation: CASTPRQGGTGELFF.

This rearrangement joins TRBV6-4 to TRBJ2-3; 8 bases agree with TRBD2. CDR1 is MRHNA and CDR2 is SNTAGT in the germline V gene. With 4 bases clipped from V and 4 bases from J, the junction kept 7 bases outside the gene matches. This CDR3 has 15 residues. CDR3: CASSGGTSGSDTQYF. The CDR3 DNA reads TGTGCCAGCAGTGGGGGGACTAGTGGTTCAGATACGCAGTATTTT.

The chain links TRBV3-1 (or the pseudogene TRBV3-2) to TRBJ2-5, with TRBD2 identical over 11 bases. The germline V gene encodes CDR1 LGHDT and CDR2 YNNKEL (reference sequence). V lost 6 bases and J lost 1; bases outside the gene matches: 1. This CDR3 region has 14 residues. The CDR3 here is CASRGLAGQETQYF. CDR3 nucleotides: TGTGCCAGCAGAGGACTAGCGGGCCAAGAGACCCAGTACTTC.

This clone was counted once. V usage is TRBV10-1 and J usage is TRBJ1-1, with D maybe TRBD1 (5 bases). The CDR3 runs 13 residues. V lost 3 bases and J lost 4, with 9 bases in between. The germline CDR1 and CDR2 sequences are WNHNN and SYGVQD (reference sequence). For the CDR3, the DNA is TGCGCCAGCAGTGACAGGGCTGGCACTGAAGCTTTCTTT. This sequence encodes CASSDRAGTEAFF.

The V gene is TRBV9, the J gene TRBJ1-3; D may be TRBD1 (6 bases). V was clipped by 3 bases and J by 2 bases, with 9 bases between them. CDR3 size: 14 residues. Per germline, CDR1 SGDLS and CDR2 YYNGEE. The CDR3 reads CASSATGTGNTIYF. CDR3 sequence (DNA): TGTGCCAGCAGCGCGACAGGCACTGGAAACACCATATATTTT.

V and J are TRBV7-2 and TRBJ2-6; D not certain. Between the trimmed V and J ends, which lost 10 bases and 0 bases, there was a span of 10 bases. This CDR3 region has 14 residues. CDR1 and CDR2 from the germline V gene are SGHTA and FQGNSA. Here the CDR3 DNA reads TGTGCCACCCCTCCGGGCTCTGGGGCCAACGTCCTGACTTTC. Amino acids: CATPPGSGANVLTF.

The chain couples TRBV14 to TRBJ2-1; 7 nucleotides line up with TRBD1. V shed 2 bases and J 5 bases; nucleotides not matched to a gene: 9. This CDR3 comprises 16 residues. Germline V gives CDR1 SGHDN, CDR2 FVKESK. This CDR3 reads CASSQHTGQPDNEQFF. CDR3 DNA: TGTGCCAGCAGCCAACATACGGGACAGCCAGACAATGAGCAGTTCTTC.

The genes are TRBV27 and TRBJ1-1, with 10 bases fitting TRBD1. J gave up 4 bases and V 3 bases, and 8 bases lay outside the gene matches. The CDR3 length is 16 residues. Per germline, CDR1 MNHEY and CDR2 SMNVEV (reference sequence). The CDR3 region is CASSLRQGAGGTEAFF. Here the CDR3 DNA reads TGTGCCAGCAGTTTGCGACAGGGGGCGGGAGGCACTGAAGCTTTCTTT.

As DNA, the CDR3 is TGTGCCAGCAGTTACTCAGGGGGCGGCTACGAGCAGTACTTC. Translating gives CASSYSGGGYEQYF. The chain uses TRBV6-6 and TRBJ2-7; the match to TRBD1 covers 7 bases. Germline V lookup: CDR1 MNHNY, CDR2 SVGAGI (reference sequence). V trimming: 0 bases; J trimming: 3 bases; junction bases outside the gene matches: 2. The length of the CDR3 is 14 residues.

The chain recombines TRBV7-2 with TRBJ2-1; D not resolved. The germline V gene encodes CDR1 SGHTA and CDR2 FQGNSA. CDR3 size: 12 residues. V dropped 4 bases and J dropped 4 bases, with 5 bases sitting between them. The CDR3 loop is CASSSPYNEQFF. The DNA of the CDR3 is TGTGCCAGCAGCTCCCCGTACAATGAGCAGTTCTTC.

The J gene is TRBJ2-1, the V gene TRBV5-5; 10 bases agree with TRBD2. The CDR3 totals 17 residues. V lost 4 bases, J lost 0 bases, and 7 bases stayed unmatched. Germline V lookup: CDR1 SGHKS, CDR2 YYEKEE (reference sequence). In nucleotides, the CDR3 is TGTGCCAGCAGCCCGAACCCTAGCGGGAGCTCCTACAATGAGCAGTTCTTC. Translating gives CASSPNPSGSSYNEQFF. Based on the CDR3 plus reference TRBV5-5 and TRBJ2-1, the full variable domain is DAGVTQSPTHLIKTRGQQVTLRCSPISGHKSVSWYQQVLGQGPQFIFQYYEKEERGRGNFPDRFSARQFPNYSSELNVNALLLGDSALYLCASSPNPSGSSYNEQFFGPGTRLTVL.

This chain joins TRBV11-2 and TRBJ2-3, with TRBD2 matching 8 bases. Germline V gene lookup returns CDR1 SGHAT and CDR2 FQNNGV. This CDR3 region has 16 residues. With 6 bases clipped from V and 0 bases from J, the junction kept 8 bases outside the gene matches. CDR3 amino acids: CASRAISGISTDTQYF. CDR3 DNA sequence: TGTGCCAGCAGAGCCATTAGCGGGATTAGCACAGATACGCAGTATTTT.

V gene TRBV4-1 combines with J gene TRBJ2-3, with D tentatively TRBD2 (5 bases). Germline V gives CDR1 MGHRA, CDR2 YSYEKL. The CDR3 extends over 15 amino acids. The ends were cut back, 0 bases at V and 0 bases at J, with 7 bases in the middle. The CDR3 region has the DNA TGCGCCAGCAGCCAAGAGGCGGGTAGCACAGATACGCAGTATTTT. Protein product: CASSQEAGSTDTQYF.

This rearrangement joins TRBV10-3 to TRBJ2-7; D call uncertain. CDR1 is ENHRY, CDR2 SYGVKD, per germline. CDR3 length: 14 amino acids. Trimming took 2 bases from V and 2 from J, leaving 10 bases between them. CDR3 sequence: CAISEDSATYEQYF. As DNA, the CDR3 is TGTGCCATCAGTGAGGACTCCGCAACCTACGAGCAGTACTTC.

The chain carries TRBV6-5 and TRBJ2-7, with D perhaps matching TRBD2 (6 bases). The CDR3 spans 15 residues. The germline CDR1 and CDR2 sequences are MNHEY and SVGAGI. Between the trimmed V and J ends, which lost 8 bases and 4 bases, there was a span of 21 bases. The CDR3 DNA follows: TGTGCCAGCCGCGATACCGGCGGGACGATTTACGAGCAGTACTTC. It yields the protein CASRDTGGTIYEQYF.

This chain links TRBV19 with TRBJ2-1; D might be TRBD2 (5 bases). The germline V gene has CDR1 LNHDA and CDR2 SQIVND (reference sequence). V was trimmed by 7 bases and J by 6 bases, leaving 7 bases between them. This CDR3 has 11 amino acids. CDR3: CASTGFNEQFF. In DNA form, the CDR3 reads TGTGCCAGTACGGGGTTCAATGAGCAGTTCTTC. The variable domain in full, completed from reference TRBV19 and TRBJ2-1, reads DGGITQSPKYLFRKEGQNVTLSCEQNLNHDAMYWYRQDPGQGLRLIYYSQIVNDFQKGDIAEGYSVSREKKESFPLTVTSAQKNPTAFYLCASTGFNEQFFGPGTRLTVL.

CDR3 sequence: CASSLVGLAGGQGGELFF. CDR3 nucleotide sequence: TGTGCCAGCAGCTTAGTGGGTCTAGCGGGAGGACAGGGCGGGGAGCTGTTTTTT. The chain uses TRBV7-2 and TRBJ2-2; 11 positions agree with TRBD2. Germline V gene sequence: CDR1 SGHTA, CDR2 FQGNSA. The CDR3 length is 18 residues. V lost 1 base and J lost 7; bases outside the gene matches: 11.

The rearrangement uses TRBV19 and TRBJ2-1; tentative D call: TRBD2 (6 bases). The CDR3 extends over 13 amino acids. V was shortened by 4 bases and J by 7 bases, with 11 bases between the two germline ends. Germline V gives CDR1 LNHDA, CDR2 SQIVND (reference sequence). CDR3 loop: CASSTSGRNEQFF. Written as DNA, the CDR3 is TGTGCCAGTAGTACCTCTGGGAGGAATGAGCAGTTCTTC. Full variable domain (missing parts from reference TRBV19 and TRBJ2-1): DGGITQSPKYLFRKEGQNVTLSCEQNLNHDAMYWYRQDPGQGLRLIYYSQIVNDFQKGDIAEGYSVSREKKESFPLTVTSAQKNPTAFYLCASSTSGRNEQFFGPGTRLTVL.

The chain is built from TRBV5-1 and TRBJ2-1, with 9 bases fitting TRBD2. V trimming: 1 base; J trimming: 9 bases; junction bases outside the gene matches: 17. The CDR3 has 18 residues. The V gene's germline CDR1 is SGHRS and CDR2 YFSETQ. The CDR3 here is CASSLMTSGAAGAGEQFF. The CDR3 region has the DNA TGCGCCAGCAGCTTGATGACTAGCGGAGCGGCGGGTGCGGGTGAGCAGTTCTTC.

The rearrangement uses TRBV20-1 and TRBJ2-7; 8 bases align to TRBD1. The CDR3 has 13 amino acids. Germline CDR1 and CDR2: DFQATT and SNEGSKA (reference sequence). V gave up 3 bases and J gave up 6 bases; unmatched junction bases: 7. The CDR3 DNA follows: TGCAGTGCTAGTCGGGACAGGCTTGCCGAGCAGTACTTC. This sequence encodes CSASRDRLAEQYF.

J is TRBJ2-2 and V is TRBV15; D might be TRBD1 (7 bases). V dropped 0 bases and J dropped 0 bases, with 11 bases sitting between them. Germline V CDR1 and CDR2: LNHNV, YYDKDF (reference sequence). The CDR3 totals 17 residues. The CDR3 is CATSREGRGANTGELFF. CDR3 in DNA: TGTGCCACCAGCAGAGAGGGCAGGGGGGCGAACACCGGGGAGCTGTTTTTT.

V gene TRBV2 combines with J gene TRBJ2-2; 8 bases map to TRBD1. Germline V gene lookup returns CDR1 SNHLY and CDR2 FYNNEI. After removal of 5 bases from V and 1 base from J, the junction contained 15 bases not matched to a gene. The CDR3 covers 19 residues. CDR3 sequence: CASSPRRDRFSLNTGELFF. In nucleotides, the CDR3 is TGTGCCAGCAGTCCCCGACGGGACAGGTTCTCTCTGAACACCGGGGAGCTGTTTTTT. The full variable domain, rest sourced from reference TRBV2 and TRBJ2-2, is EPEVTQTPSHQVTQMGQEVILRCVPISNHLYFYWYRQILGQKVEFLVSFYNNEISEKSEIFDDQFSVERPDGSNFTLKIRSTKLEDSAMYFCASSPRRDRFSLNTGELFFGEGSRLTVL.

The chain combines TRBV30 with TRBJ2-7; 10 bases are a match to TRBD1. The germline V gene encodes CDR1 GTSNPN and CDR2 SVGIG (reference sequence). There are 15 residues in the CDR3. The ends lost 0 bases at V and 3 bases at J; junction bases unmatched: 5. CDR3 residues: CAWSVNDRGRYEQYF. For the CDR3, the DNA is TGTGCCTGGAGTGTTAACGACAGGGGGCGCTACGAGCAGTACTTC.

The chain is built from TRBV7-9 and TRBJ2-7, with 9 positions matching TRBD2. V shed 1 base, J shed 2 bases, and the junction held 0 bases outside the gene matches. Per germline, CDR1 SEHNR and CDR2 FQNEAQ (reference sequence). The CDR3 has 14 amino acids. Written as DNA, the CDR3 is TGTGCCAGCAGCTTAGGGACTAGCGCCTACGAGCAGTACTTC. It translates to CASSLGTSAYEQYF.

The chain has TRBV4-1 and TRBJ2-1; 15 nucleotides align to TRBD2. Per germline, CDR1 MGHRA and CDR2 YSYEKL. V dropped 6 bases and J dropped 7; count of bases not matched to a gene: 10. The CDR3 runs 17 residues. CDR3 protein: CASRYGLAGGPQNEQFF. The CDR3 region has the DNA TGCGCCAGCAGATACGGACTAGCGGGAGGGCCACAGAATGAGCAGTTCTTC.